The 21 T cell receptor beta chains in this list originate from one sample, sequenced in a study of blood T cell repertoires in COVID-19. Clones were sequenced by immunoSEQ multiplex PCR, and TCRdb holds only the in-frame ones, with some missing. The top ten clones hold almost 3% of a sample with 360,000 or so clones, about 90% of them seen once. The sample was PBMCs or T cells enriched from blood (not recorded which). All receptors come from a woman aged 25 to 45 who had recovered from COVID-19.

DNA for the CDR3: TGTGCCAGCAGTTACTGGACTAGCGGAAACACCGGGGAGCTGTTTTTT. Encoded protein: CASSYWTSGNTGELFF. The V and J genes are TRBV27 and TRBJ2-2, with 10 bases lining up with TRBD2. Germline loops: CDR1 MNHEY, CDR2 SMNVEV (reference sequence). Trimming took 4 bases from V and 2 from J; bases not matched to a gene: 4. This CDR3 comprises 16 residues.

The V gene is TRBV28, the J gene TRBJ2-5, with 15 bases fitting TRBD2. There are 18 residues in the CDR3. V trimming: 6 bases; J trimming: 4 bases; junction bases outside the gene matches: 12. In germline, CDR1 is MDHEN, CDR2 SYDVKM. CDR3 DNA sequence: TGTGCCAGCAGCCGGACTAGCGGGAGGGCCATGTTGGGAGAGACCCAGTACTTC. Its protein is CASSRTSGRAMLGETQYF.

The J gene is TRBJ1-6, the V gene TRBV3-1 (or the pseudogene TRBV3-2), with 9 bases fitting TRBD1. Per the germline V gene, CDR1 is LGHDT and CDR2 is YNNKEL (reference sequence). V was clipped by 4 bases and J by 7 bases; unmatched bases: 8. This CDR3 has 16 residues. This chain's CDR3 is CASSLPGQGNNSPLHF. The DNA for the CDR3 is TGTGCCAGCAGCCTACCGGGACAGGGAAACAATTCACCCCTCCACTTT.

The gene calls are TRBV18 and TRBJ1-1; the D gene is possibly TRBD1 (5 bases). With 4 bases removed from V and 4 bases from J, the gap between germline ends came to 16 bases. CDR1 is KGHSH and CDR2 is LQKENI in the germline V gene. The CDR3 runs 15 residues. The CDR3: CASSRIKGSATEAFF. The CDR3 DNA follows: TGTGCCAGCTCACGAATTAAGGGGTCCGCCACTGAAGCTTTCTTT.

The gene calls are TRBV6-5 and TRBJ2-3; TRBD2 aligns across 9 bases. V trimming: 10 bases; J trimming: 5 bases; junction bases outside the gene matches: 10. This CDR3 contains 14 residues. Germline CDR1 MNHEY, CDR2 SVGAGI. CDR3 in DNA: TGTGCCACCCATCCTAGCGGGATAGGAGATACGCAGTATTTT. Protein product: CATHPSGIGDTQYF.

This chain links TRBV5-1 with TRBJ2-1; TRBD2 agrees at 13 bases. CDR1 and CDR2 (germline): SGHRS, YFSETQ. The ends lost 4 bases at V and 8 bases at J; junction bases unmatched: 12. The length of the CDR3 is 17 residues. CDR3 loop: CASSPLPTSGRTDEQFF. The CDR3 DNA follows: TGCGCCAGCAGCCCACTCCCGACTAGCGGGAGGACCGATGAGCAGTTCTTC. The full variable domain, its missing parts supplied by reference TRBV5-1 and TRBJ2-1, is KAGVTQTPRYLIKTRGQQVTLSCSPISGHRSVSWYQQTPGQGLQFLFEYFSETQRNKGNFPGRFSGRQFSNSRSEMNVSTLELGDSALYLCASSPLPTSGRTDEQFFGPGTRLTVL.

The rearrangement links TRBV5-6 to TRBJ2-7; a possible D gene is TRBD1 (6 bases). Germline V gene data show CDR1 as SGHDT and CDR2 as YYEEEE. The CDR3 is 12 amino acids. V was cut by 4 bases and J by 3 bases, with 8 bases left in between. CDR3 amino acids: CASSGDNYEQYF. In DNA form, the CDR3 reads TGTGCCAGCAGCGGGGACAACTACGAGCAGTACTTC.

The chain couples TRBV6-5 to TRBJ2-1; TRBD1 matches at 9 bases. The CDR3 sequence is 15 residues long. V gave up 7 bases and J gave up 3 bases; unmatched junction bases: 7. Germline assignment: CDR1 MNHEY and CDR2 SVGAGI. CDR3 sequence: CASTLDRGFYNEQFF. The CDR3 nucleotides read TGTGCCAGCACTCTTGACAGGGGGTTCTACAATGAGCAGTTCTTC.

The rearrangement links TRBV29-1 to TRBJ1-1; 8 bases align to TRBD1. The CDR3 has 13 residues. The V gene end was trimmed by 5 bases and the J gene end by 5 bases; junction bases not matched to a gene: 7. Per the germline V gene, CDR1 is SQVTM and CDR2 is ANQGSEA. The CDR3 DNA is TGCAGCGTTAAGGACAGGGAAGGAACTGAAGCTTTCTTT. The encoded protein is CSVKDREGTEAFF. The whole variable domain, remainder taken from reference TRBV29-1 and TRBJ1-1, is SAVISQKPSRDICQRGTSLTIQCQVDSQVTMMFWYRQQPGQSLTLIATANQGSEATYESGFVIDKFPISRPNLTFSTLTVSNMSPEDSSIYLCSVKDREGTEAFFGQGTRLTVV.

The gene calls are TRBV30 and TRBJ1-2, with D maybe TRBD1 (5 bases). The CDR3 runs to 13 residues. The germline V gene has CDR1 GTSNPN and CDR2 SVGIG (reference sequence). Trimming pared 3 bases from V and 3 bases from J, leaving 11 bases between. The CDR3: CAWSLVGDYGYTF. The CDR3 DNA reads TGTGCCTGGAGCCTGGTAGGGGACTATGGCTACACCTTC.

This chain joins TRBV7-9 and TRBJ2-7, with 8 bases that match TRBD2. The V gene end was trimmed by 8 bases and the J gene end by 3 bases; junction bases not matched to a gene: 12. Looked up from germline, CDR1 is SEHNR and CDR2 is FQNEAQ (reference sequence). There are 15 residues in the CDR3. The CDR3 spells CASSGGQEVSYEQYF. The CDR3 coding sequence is TGTGCCAGCTCGGGGGGGCAGGAGGTAAGCTACGAGCAGTACTTC.

The V gene is TRBV2, the J gene TRBJ2-2; 13 nucleotides agree with TRBD2. The CDR3 sequence is 17 residues long. V dropped 7 bases and J dropped 4; count of bases not matched to a gene: 9. Germline V gives CDR1 SNHLY, CDR2 FYNNEI. CDR3 DNA sequence: TGTGCCAGCAAAGTGACTAGCGGGGGGCCTAGCACCGGGGAGCTGTTTTTT. It translates to CASKVTSGGPSTGELFF. The whole variable domain, remainder taken from reference TRBV2 and TRBJ2-2, is EPEVTQTPSHQVTQMGQEVILRCVPISNHLYFYWYRQILGQKVEFLVSFYNNEISEKSEIFDDQFSVERPDGSNFTLKIRSTKLEDSAMYFCASKVTSGGPSTGELFFGEGSRLTVL.

This chain links TRBV7-9 with TRBJ2-7, with no clear D. Trimming shortened V by 1 base and J by 6 bases, and 7 bases separated the two germline ends. The germline gives CDR1 SEHNR, CDR2 FQNEAQ (reference sequence). The CDR3 is 12 residues long. The CDR3: CASSLVFGEQYF. CDR3 DNA sequence: TGTGCCAGCAGCTTAGTTTTCGGCGAGCAGTACTTC.

The chain carries TRBV18 and TRBJ2-3, with 9 nucleotides matching TRBD1. V was pared by 4 bases and J by 0 bases, with 2 bases of the junction left unmatched. This CDR3 is 15 amino acids long. CDR1 and CDR2 (germline): KGHSH, LQKENI. CDR3 sequence (DNA): TGTGCCAGCTCACTAGGACAGGGGAGCACAGATACGCAGTATTTT. Translation gives CASSLGQGSTDTQYF.

This chain uses TRBV28 with TRBJ2-7; 11 nucleotides agree with TRBD2. Germline CDR1 and CDR2: MDHEN and SYDVKM. This CDR3 is 14 amino acids long. Trimming cost V 7 bases and J 5 bases; bases outside gene matches: 7. The CDR3 nucleotides read TGTGCCAGCAAAATAGCGGGAGGGCACCACGAGCAGTACTTC. Translated, it gives CASKIAGGHHEQYF.

This clone was observed a few times. This rearrangement joins TRBV6-5 to TRBJ2-7, with D perhaps TRBD1 (6 bases). CDR1 MNHEY and CDR2 SVGAGI come from the germline V gene. The length of the CDR3 is 14 residues. V was cut by 10 bases and J by 3 bases, with 19 bases left in between. The CDR3 DNA reads TGTGCCACCACAGTCGAGAACAGGGTCTACGAGCAGTACTTC. Its translation is CATTVENRVYEQYF.

The chain joins TRBV28 to TRBJ1-1; D gene uncertain. The CDR3 consists of 16 residues. Germline CDR1 reads MDHEN; CDR2 reads SYDVKM. Trimming took off 6 bases at V and 1 base at J, with 18 bases between the two ends. DNA of the CDR3: TGTGCCAGCAGCCATGAGTGGTTGGCGGGGAACACTGAAGCTTTCTTT. The encoded protein is CASSHEWLAGNTEAFF.

The gene calls are TRBV7-8 and TRBJ2-3, with D unresolved. The CDR3 length is 13 residues. Trimming cost V 6 bases and J 0 bases, with 7 bases left between them. The germline gives CDR1 SGHVS, CDR2 FQNEAQ. This chain's CDR3 is CASRPTSTDTQYF. The CDR3 DNA is TGTGCCAGCAGGCCAACTAGCACAGATACGCAGTATTTT.

The J gene is TRBJ1-1, the V gene TRBV27, with no clear D. This CDR3 region has 15 residues. In germline, CDR1 is MNHEY, CDR2 SMNVEV (reference sequence). V shed 4 bases and J shed 1 base, with 13 bases lying between them. The chain's CDR3 is CASSSGWVGNTEAFF. The CDR3 bases are TGTGCCAGCAGTTCCGGGTGGGTGGGGAACACTGAAGCTTTCTTT.

The chain recombines TRBV10-2 with TRBJ1-4; a possible D gene is TRBD1 (5 bases). The CDR3 has 13 amino acids. From germline, CDR1 is WSHSY and CDR2 SAAADI. The V and J ends lost 5 bases and 8 bases respectively, with 12 bases between them. The DNA of the CDR3 is TGCGCCAGCAGTTTTACAGGAGGGGAAAAACTGTTTTTT. This sequence encodes CASSFTGGEKLFF.

This clone was seen a handful of times. The rearrangement joins TRBV10-1 to TRBJ2-7; 7 nucleotides agree with TRBD2. The CDR3 runs 15 residues. Looked up from germline, CDR1 is WNHNN and CDR2 is SYGVQD (reference sequence). V shed 3 bases, J shed 1 base, and the junction held 6 bases outside the gene matches. The CDR3 coding sequence is TGCGCCAGCAGTGAAGCGGGGCTAAGTTCCTACGAGCAGTACTTC. This sequence encodes CASSEAGLSSYEQYF.